Shown below are 20 T cell receptor beta chains from a single sample sequenced in a study of shared clonotypes between healthy human individuals. Assay: immunoSEQ multiplex PCR; the TCRdb copy retains only in-frame clones and omits some. The sample shows approximately 1,000,000 clones, around 77% of them seen only once. The sample taken for sequencing was memory CD4+ T cells from PBMCs. Subset reported: CD45RA-negative fraction. The receptor set was obtained from a man between 18 and 29 years old in good health. Some clones in this sample may be carry-over from other donors' samples.

The chain links TRBV5-1 to TRBJ2-1, with 7 bases fitting TRBD2. Germline V CDR1 and CDR2: SGHRS, YFSETQ. J gave up 5 bases and V 3 bases, and 5 bases lay outside the gene matches. The length of the CDR3 is 14 residues. CDR3: CASSSGGRNNEQFF. In DNA, the CDR3 is TGCGCCAGCAGCTCCGGGGGGAGGAACAATGAGCAGTTCTTC.

This clone appeared a single time. The chain carries TRBV9 and TRBJ2-3; 7 bases agree with TRBD2. The trim removed 0 bases at V and 6 bases at J, leaving 10 bases unmatched. CDR1 is SGDLS and CDR2 is YYNGEE in the germline V gene. The CDR3 runs to 16 residues. The CDR3 DNA is TGTGCCAGCAGCGTAGTATCGGGGAGGGCCTGGGATACGCAGTATTTT. This gives the protein CASSVVSGRAWDTQYF.

V gene TRBV7-8 combines with J gene TRBJ1-5, with 9 bases fitting TRBD1. Germline V gene lookup returns CDR1 SGHVS and CDR2 FQNEAQ. Losses at the gene ends were 4 bases for V and 9 bases for J; bases not matched to a gene: 13. This CDR3 region has 16 residues. CDR3 DNA sequence: TGTGCCAGCAGCTCTTCAACGACAGGGGGAAGCCGGCCCCAGCATTTT. Translating it yields CASSSSTTGGSRPQHF.

This clone was found a few times. The chain uses TRBV19 and TRBJ2-1; D might be TRBD1 (6 bases). Trimming stripped 5 bases from V and 3 bases from J, with 11 bases between. This CDR3 has 14 amino acids. Per the germline V gene, CDR1 is LNHDA and CDR2 is SQIVND (reference sequence). CDR3 DNA sequence: TGTGCCAGTAGTCCAGGGGTGGTCTACAATGAGCAGTTCTTC. Residues: CASSPGVVYNEQFF.

The chain uses TRBV29-1 and TRBJ2-5, with TRBD2 as a possible D gene (6 bases). The CDR3 spans 12 residues. V lost 4 bases, J lost 3 bases, and 9 bases lay in between. Germline V gene data show CDR1 as SQVTM and CDR2 as ANQGSEA. CDR3 residues: CSVAPGEETQYF. CDR3 coding DNA: TGCAGCGTTGCTCCGGGGGAAGAGACCCAGTACTTC. Full variable domain (remainder filled in from reference TRBV29-1 and TRBJ2-5): SAVISQKPSRDICQRGTSLTIQCQVDSQVTMMFWYRQQPGQSLTLIATANQGSEATYESGFVIDKFPISRPNLTFSTLTVSNMSPEDSSIYLCSVAPGEETQYFGPGTRLLVL.

The chain employs TRBV28 and TRBJ2-7, with 7 bases aligning to TRBD1. Germline V lookup: CDR1 MDHEN, CDR2 SYDVKM. The CDR3 has 14 residues. With 5 bases clipped from V and 2 bases from J, the junction kept 6 bases outside the gene matches. DNA for the CDR3: TGTGCCAGCAGTCCAGGACAGGCTACCTACGAGCAGTACTTC. Translation gives CASSPGQATYEQYF. Full variable domain (remainder filled in from reference TRBV28 and TRBJ2-7): DVKVTQSSRYLVKRTGEKVFLECVQDMDHENMFWYRQDPGLGLRLIYFSYDVKMKEKGDIPEGYSVSREKKERFSLILESASTNQTSMYLCASSPGQATYEQYFGPGTRLTVT.

This rearrangement joins TRBV5-8 to TRBJ1-4; D is unresolved. This CDR3 has 16 residues. Germline CDR1 is SGHTS and CDR2 is YDEGEE. V was cut by 3 bases and J by 3 bases, with 15 bases left in between. The CDR3 here is CASSSLEHSANEKLFF. CDR3 nucleotide sequence: TGTGCCAGCAGCTCCTTAGAGCATTCGGCTAATGAAAAACTGTTTTTT.

In nucleotides, the CDR3 is TGCGCCAGCAGCTTGGCCGTGACAAAGGGGCACTACACCTTC. As protein: CASSLAVTKGHYTF. This chain links TRBV5-1 with TRBJ1-2; D possibly corresponds to TRBD1 (5 bases). Germline CDR1 and CDR2: SGHRS and YFSETQ. The V and J ends lost 0 bases and 10 bases respectively, with 16 bases between them. The CDR3 has 14 amino acids. The full variable domain, with the rest looked up from reference TRBV5-1 and TRBJ1-2, is KAGVTQTPRYLIKTRGQQVTLSCSPISGHRSVSWYQQTPGQGLQFLFEYFSETQRNKGNFPGRFSGRQFSNSRSEMNVSTLELGDSALYLCASSLAVTKGHYTFGSGTRLTVV.

In its sample, this clone was seen once. The chain employs TRBV30 and TRBJ2-1, with D hard to call. The germline CDR1 and CDR2 sequences are GTSNPN and SVGIG (reference sequence). CDR3 length: 11 amino acids. Deletions cut 3 bases from V and 7 bases from J, with 7 bases between. This CDR3 is CAWSPVNEQFF. The CDR3 DNA reads as TGTGCCTGGAGCCCAGTGAATGAGCAGTTCTTC.

A few counts support this clone. The chain employs TRBV4-3 and TRBJ1-3; a possible D gene is TRBD1 (6 bases). The ends were cut back, 1 base at V and 1 base at J, with 14 bases in the middle. The CDR3 spans 17 residues. Germline V gene lookup returns CDR1 LGHNA and CDR2 YSLEER. The chain's CDR3 is CASSQVWGRTSGNTIYF. In nucleotides, the CDR3 is TGCGCCAGCAGCCAAGTTTGGGGGCGGACTTCTGGAAACACCATATATTTT.

J is TRBJ2-7 and V is TRBV14; D not resolved. The CDR3 extends over 15 amino acids. V lost 3 bases to trimming and J lost 0 bases, with 12 bases between them. CDR1 and CDR2 from the germline V gene are SGHDN and FVKESK. As DNA, the CDR3 is TGTGCCAGCAGCCATCTCGACGGGTACTCCTACGAGCAGTACTTC. It translates to CASSHLDGYSYEQYF.

The CDR3 loop reads CASSRRAGNTEAFF. CDR3 DNA: TGTGCCAGCAGCCGTAGGGCAGGGAACACTGAAGCTTTCTTT. The chain has TRBV7-2 and TRBJ1-1; no definite D call. The germline V gene has CDR1 SGHTA and CDR2 FQGNSA. The CDR3 loop spans 14 amino acids. Trimming took 5 bases from V and 1 from J, leaving 11 bases between them.

V is TRBV5-4 and J is TRBJ2-4; 9 positions match TRBD1. Trimming at V came to 7 bases and at J to 7 bases, leaving 12 bases not matched to a gene. The CDR3 extends over 15 amino acids. Germline CDR1 and CDR2: SGHNT and YYREEE (reference sequence). CDR3 residues: CASRSARDRANIQYF. The DNA for the CDR3 is TGTGCCAGCCGCTCGGCGCGGGACAGGGCCAACATTCAGTACTTC.

A remark on this clone: Other DNA variants within this sample encode the same CDR3. This rearrangement joins TRBV18 to TRBJ1-5; a weak D match, TRBD1 (5 bases). The CDR3 totals 15 residues. Trimming cost V 1 base and J 0 bases, with 7 bases left between them. The germline V gene encodes CDR1 KGHSH and CDR2 LQKENI. The CDR3 spells CASSPRGNSNQPQHF. CDR3 DNA sequence: TGTGCCAGCTCACCACGGGGGAATAGCAATCAGCCCCAGCATTTT.

About this clone itself: Other DNA sequences in this specimen translate into the identical CDR3. The V and J genes are TRBV29-1 and TRBJ2-2, with 7 bases aligning to TRBD1. With V trimmed by 4 bases and J by 1 base, 0 bases remained unmatched. The CDR3 length is 13 residues. Germline V gives CDR1 SQVTM, CDR2 ANQGSEA. DNA for the CDR3: TGCAGCGTTGGGACAGGGAACACCGGGGAGCTGTTTTTT. It codes for CSVGTGNTGELFF.

The gene calls are TRBV7-8 and TRBJ1-2; maybe TRBD1 (5 bases). The V gene lost 2 bases and the J gene lost 1 base, with 8 bases spanning the gap. The germline gives CDR1 SGHVS, CDR2 FQNEAQ. The CDR3 runs to 14 residues. The CDR3 region is CASSLRGNNYGYTF. The CDR3 DNA follows: TGTGCCAGCAGCTTACGGGGGAATAACTATGGCTACACCTTC. The variable domain in full, with the rest retrieved from reference TRBV7-8 and TRBJ1-2, is GAGVSQSPRYKVAKRGQDVALRCDPISGHVSLFWYQQALGQGPEFLTYFQNEAQLDKSGLPSDRFFAERPEGSVSTLKIQRTQQEDSAVYLCASSLRGNNYGYTFGSGTRLTVV.

The chain links TRBV4-1 to TRBJ2-3, with a weak D call TRBD2 (6 bases). CDR3 length equals 13 residues. V shed 0 bases and J shed 10 bases, with 11 bases lying between them. From germline, CDR1 is MGHRA and CDR2 YSYEKL. CDR3 loop: CASSQDRRRAQYF. The CDR3 DNA follows: TGCGCCAGCAGCCAAGATCGGAGGAGGGCGCAGTATTTT.

The chain links TRBV5-1 to TRBJ2-3; D gene uncertain. The ends were cut back, 5 bases at V and 3 bases at J, with 16 bases in the middle. The germline V gene encodes CDR1 SGHRS and CDR2 YFSETQ. CDR3 length: 15 residues. The CDR3: CASSLDWPVTDTQYF. CDR3 bases: TGCGCCAGCAGTTTAGACTGGCCCGTGACAGATACGCAGTATTTT.

This clone appeared a few times. The chain is built from TRBV30 and TRBJ1-1, with 7 bases aligning to TRBD1. In germline, CDR1 is GTSNPN, CDR2 SVGIG (reference sequence). The CDR3 loop spans 15 amino acids. The junction had 6 bases not matched to a gene; V was cut back by 1 base and J by 1 base. The chain's CDR3 is CAWSGGGQPNTEAFF. The CDR3, as DNA: TGTGCCTGGAGTGGAGGGGGACAGCCGAACACTGAAGCTTTCTTT. Filled out from reference TRBV30 and TRBJ1-1, the complete variable domain reads SQTIHQWPATLVQPVGSPLSLECTVEGTSNPNLYWYRQAAGRGLQLLFYSVGIGQISSEVPQNLSASRPQDRQFILSSKKLLLSDSGFYLCAWSGGGQPNTEAFFGQGTRLTVV.

The V and J genes are TRBV6-1 and TRBJ2-2; 8 bases align to TRBD2. V lost 0 bases, J lost 6 bases, and 12 bases stayed unmatched. The germline V gene encodes CDR1 MNHNS and CDR2 SASEGT. The CDR3 is 18 amino acids. The CDR3 sequence: CASSEASRLAGLSGELFF. CDR3 DNA: TGTGCCAGCAGTGAAGCATCGCGGTTAGCGGGATTGTCCGGGGAGCTGTTTTTT.